These 9 T cell receptor beta chains were all obtained from the same sample, sequenced in a study of cytomegalovirus exposure and HLA in healthy donors. The PCR was carried out with 60 Vbeta primers and 13 Jbeta primers. The repertoire was sequenced with immunoSEQ multiplex PCR; TCRdb's copy has only in-frame clones and lacks some. The sample shows about 140,000 clones, over 75% of them seen only once. Sequenced: PBMCs. The receptors here all came from a female donor in good health and CMV-seronegative.

The rearrangement uses TRBV7-9 and TRBJ2-5; 10 bases line up with TRBD1. Germline CDR1 reads SEHNR; CDR2 reads FQNEAQ (reference sequence). The CDR3 contains 16 residues. V lost 5 bases, J lost 3 bases, and 9 bases stayed unmatched. For the CDR3, the DNA is TGTGCCAGCAGCGCAGCTCCGGGGACAGGGGAAGAGACCCAGTACTTC. It encodes CASSAAPGTGEETQYF. Variable domain in full (rest from reference TRBV7-9 and TRBJ2-5): DTGVSQNPRHKITKRGQNVTFRCDPISEHNRLYWYRQTLGQGPEFLTYFQNEAQLEKSRLLSDRFSAERPKGSFSTLEIQRTEQGDSAMYLCASSAAPGTGEETQYFGPGTRLLVL.

The genes are TRBV2 and TRBJ2-7; D is ambiguous. Per germline, CDR1 SNHLY and CDR2 FYNNEI. Trimming took 6 bases from V and 3 from J, leaving 6 bases between them. This CDR3 is 11 amino acids long. CDR3 protein: CASSPYYEQYF. As DNA, the CDR3 is TGTGCCAGCAGCCCCTACTACGAGCAGTACTTC.

The table lists this clone with a few counts. V gene TRBV6-1 combines with J gene TRBJ2-3, with 9 bases that match TRBD1. Germline CDR1 reads MNHNS; CDR2 reads SASEGT. The CDR3 is 15 amino acids. The trim removed 5 bases at V and 6 bases at J, leaving 9 bases unmatched. The CDR3 region has the DNA TGTGCCAGCAGTACAACGGGGGACAGGGTCGATACGCAGTATTTT. Protein sequence: CASSTTGDRVDTQYF.

This chain links TRBV7-8 with TRBJ2-3; a weak D match, TRBD2 (5 bases). The CDR3 has 15 residues. Germline assignment: CDR1 SGHVS and CDR2 FQNEAQ. V lost 7 bases to trimming and J lost 2 bases, with 16 bases between them. CDR3 amino acids: CASTDSSLSTDTQYF. CDR3 sequence (DNA): TGTGCCAGCACGGACTCGTCCCTATCCACAGATACGCAGTATTTT. The full variable domain, its missing parts supplied by reference TRBV7-8 and TRBJ2-3, is GAGVSQSPRYKVAKRGQDVALRCDPISGHVSLFWYQQALGQGPEFLTYFQNEAQLDKSGLPSDRFFAERPEGSVSTLKIQRTQQEDSAVYLCASTDSSLSTDTQYFGPGTRLTVL.

V usage is TRBV30 and J usage is TRBJ1-3, with TRBD1 as a possible D gene (5 bases). The germline gives CDR1 GTSNPN, CDR2 SVGIG (reference sequence). V lost 2 bases, J lost 1 base, and 15 bases lay in between. This CDR3 spans 16 amino acids. CDR3 sequence reads: CAWSRKGPFSGNTIYF. CDR3 DNA: TGTGCCTGGAGTAGGAAGGGGCCCTTTTCTGGAAACACCATATATTTT.

The rearrangement links TRBV6-5 to TRBJ1-1, with TRBD1 identical over 7 bases. The CDR3 runs to 15 residues. The germline V gene encodes CDR1 MNHEY and CDR2 SVGAGI. The V gene end was trimmed by 3 bases and the J gene end by 0 bases; junction bases not matched to a gene: 4. CDR3 sequence reads: CASSYVQGLNTEAFF. CDR3 bases: TGTGCCAGCAGTTATGTACAGGGGCTGAACACTGAAGCTTTCTTT.

Here the CDR3 reads CASSRPSRLEQFF. For the CDR3, the DNA is TGTGCCAGCAGCCGCCCTAGTCGGCTTGAGCAGTTCTTC. The chain combines TRBV6-5 with TRBJ2-1; D remains unclear. Germline V gives CDR1 MNHEY, CDR2 SVGAGI. There are 13 residues in the CDR3. V lost 6 bases and J lost 9, with 15 bases in between.

The V and J genes are TRBV7-9 and TRBJ1-1, with a tentative D call TRBD1 (5 bases). V lost 2 bases to trimming and J lost 1 base, with 11 bases between them. This CDR3 has 15 residues. Per the germline V gene, CDR1 is SEHNR and CDR2 is FQNEAQ (reference sequence). CDR3 protein: CASSLLQGSNTEAFF. In DNA form, the CDR3 reads TGTGCCAGCAGCTTATTGCAGGGTTCGAACACTGAAGCTTTCTTT.

The chain employs TRBV10-2 and TRBJ1-1; 11 positions match TRBD1. Germline V gene lookup returns CDR1 WSHSY and CDR2 SAAADI. Trimming took 2 bases from V and 11 from J; bases not matched to a gene: 7. The CDR3 contains 14 residues. The CDR3 nucleotides read TGCGCCAGCAGTGAGAGGACAGGGGGCCGTAATGCTTTCTTT. It codes for CASSERTGGRNAFF.